This T cell receptor beta chain emerged from a study of lymphopenia after photon versus proton radiotherapy. TCRdb's table, derived via immunoSEQ multiplex PCR, lists solely in-frame clones and lacks some. The sample has roughly 67,000 clones, just over 90% seen once. V was clipped by 0 bases and J by 9 bases; unmatched bases: 8. CDR1 is LGHNA and CDR2 is YSLEER in the germline V gene. The CDR3 loop spans 15 amino acids. The receptor comes from a woman aged 70-85 years with pancreatic cancer. The chain is built from TRBV4-3 and TRBJ1-1, with 9 bases fitting TRBD1. Source: peripheral blood, taken from a patient treated with photon-based radiotherapy. The DNA of the CDR3 is TGCGCCAGCAGCCAAGATATGAAGAACAGGGGGCAAGCTTTCTTT. Translating gives CASSQDMKNRGQAFF.